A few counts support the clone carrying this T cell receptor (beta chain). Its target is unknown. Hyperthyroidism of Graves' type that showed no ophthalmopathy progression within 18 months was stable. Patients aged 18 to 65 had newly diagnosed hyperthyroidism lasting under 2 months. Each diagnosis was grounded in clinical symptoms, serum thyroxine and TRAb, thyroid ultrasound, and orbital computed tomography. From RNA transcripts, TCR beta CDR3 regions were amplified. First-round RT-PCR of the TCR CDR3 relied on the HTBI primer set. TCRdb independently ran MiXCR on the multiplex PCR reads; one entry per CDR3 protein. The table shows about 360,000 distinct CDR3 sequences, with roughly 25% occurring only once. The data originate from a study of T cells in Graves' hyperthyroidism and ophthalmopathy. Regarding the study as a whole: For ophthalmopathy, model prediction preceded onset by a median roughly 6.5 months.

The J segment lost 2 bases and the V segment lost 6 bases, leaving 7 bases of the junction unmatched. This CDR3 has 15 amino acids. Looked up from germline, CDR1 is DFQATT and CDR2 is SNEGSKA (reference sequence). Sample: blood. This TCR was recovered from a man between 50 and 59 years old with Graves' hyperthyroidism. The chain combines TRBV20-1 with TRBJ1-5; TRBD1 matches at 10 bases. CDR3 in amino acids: CSAKQGTGGNQPQHF. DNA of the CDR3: TGCAGTGCCAAGCAGGGGACAGGGGGCAATCAGCCCCAGCATTTT.